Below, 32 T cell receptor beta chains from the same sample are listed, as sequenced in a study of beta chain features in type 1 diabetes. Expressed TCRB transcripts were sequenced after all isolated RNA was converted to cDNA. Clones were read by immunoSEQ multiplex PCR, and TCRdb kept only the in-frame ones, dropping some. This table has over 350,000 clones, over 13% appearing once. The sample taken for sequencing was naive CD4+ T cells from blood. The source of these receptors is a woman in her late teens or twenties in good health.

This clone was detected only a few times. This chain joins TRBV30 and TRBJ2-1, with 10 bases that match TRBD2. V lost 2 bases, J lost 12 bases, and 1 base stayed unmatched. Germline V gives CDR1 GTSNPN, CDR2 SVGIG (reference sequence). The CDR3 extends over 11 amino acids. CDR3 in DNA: TGTGCCTGGAGTTTAGCGGGAGGGCAGTTCTTC. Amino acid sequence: CAWSLAGGQFF. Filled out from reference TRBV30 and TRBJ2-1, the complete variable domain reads SQTIHQWPATLVQPVGSPLSLECTVEGTSNPNLYWYRQAAGRGLQLLFYSVGIGQISSEVPQNLSASRPQDRQFILSSKKLLLSDSGFYLCAWSLAGGQFFGPGTRLTVL.

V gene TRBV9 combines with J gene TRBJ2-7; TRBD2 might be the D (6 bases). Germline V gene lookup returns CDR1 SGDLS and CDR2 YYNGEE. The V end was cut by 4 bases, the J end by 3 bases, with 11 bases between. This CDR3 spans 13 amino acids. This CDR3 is CASSPREFYEQYF. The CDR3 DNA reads TGTGCCAGCAGCCCTCGGGAGTTCTACGAGCAGTACTTC. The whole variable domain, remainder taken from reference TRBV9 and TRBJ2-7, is DSGVTQTPKHLITATGQRVTLRCSPRSGDLSVYWYQQSLDQGLQFLIQYYNGEERAKGNILERFSAQQFPDLHSELNLSSLELGDSALYFCASSPREFYEQYFGPGTRLTVT.

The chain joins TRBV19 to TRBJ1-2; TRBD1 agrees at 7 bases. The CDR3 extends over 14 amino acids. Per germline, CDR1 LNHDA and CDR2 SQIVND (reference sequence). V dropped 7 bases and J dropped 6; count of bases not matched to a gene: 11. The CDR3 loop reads CASKVSRQGHGYTF. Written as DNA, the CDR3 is TGTGCCAGTAAAGTAAGTCGACAGGGACATGGCTACACCTTC.

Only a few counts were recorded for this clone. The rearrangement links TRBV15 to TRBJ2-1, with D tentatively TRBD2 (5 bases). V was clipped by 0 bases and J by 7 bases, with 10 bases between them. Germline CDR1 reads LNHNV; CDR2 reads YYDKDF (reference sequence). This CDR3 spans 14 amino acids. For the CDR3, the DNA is TGTGCCACCAGCAGAGATGCGGGCGGAAATGAGCAGTTCTTC. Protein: CATSRDAGGNEQFF. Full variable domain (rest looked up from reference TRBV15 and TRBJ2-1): DAMVIQNPRYQVTQFGKPVTLSCSQTLNHNVMYWYQQKSSQAPKLLFHYYDKDFNNEADTPDNFQSRRPNTSFCFLDIRSPGLGDTAMYLCATSRDAGGNEQFFGPGTRLTVL.

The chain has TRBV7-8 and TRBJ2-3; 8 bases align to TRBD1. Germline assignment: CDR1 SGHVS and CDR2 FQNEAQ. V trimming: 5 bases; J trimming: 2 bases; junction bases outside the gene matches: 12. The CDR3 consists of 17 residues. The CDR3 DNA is TGTGCCAGCAGCGCTTGGGAACAGGGGGTTTTCACAGATACGCAGTATTTT. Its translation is CASSAWEQGVFTDTQYF.

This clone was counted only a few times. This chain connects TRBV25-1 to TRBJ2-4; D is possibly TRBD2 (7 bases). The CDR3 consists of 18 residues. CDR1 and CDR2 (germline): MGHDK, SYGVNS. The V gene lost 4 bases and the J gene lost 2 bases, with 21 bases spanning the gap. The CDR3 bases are TGTGCCAGCAGTGGTACGTTTGAGGGAGGGGGGTCCAAAAACATTCAGTACTTC. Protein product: CASSGTFEGGGSKNIQYF. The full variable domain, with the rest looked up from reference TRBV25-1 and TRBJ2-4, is EADIYQTPRYLVIGTGKKITLECSQTMGHDKMYWYQQDPGMELHLIHYSYGVNSTEKGDLSSESTVSRIRTEHFPLTLESARPSHTSQYLCASSGTFEGGGSKNIQYFGAGTRLSVL.

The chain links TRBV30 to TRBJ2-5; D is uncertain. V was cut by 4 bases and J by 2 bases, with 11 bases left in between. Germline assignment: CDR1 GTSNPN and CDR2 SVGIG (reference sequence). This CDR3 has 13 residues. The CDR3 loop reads CAWMSYQQETQYF. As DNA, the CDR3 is TGTGCCTGGATGTCCTATCAACAAGAGACCCAGTACTTC.

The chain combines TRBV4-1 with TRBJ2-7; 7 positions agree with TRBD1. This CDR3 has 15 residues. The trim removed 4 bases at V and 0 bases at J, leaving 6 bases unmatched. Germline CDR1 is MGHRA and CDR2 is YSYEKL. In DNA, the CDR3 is TGCGCCAGCAGCCCGTTGGGACAGCTCTCCTACGAGCAGTACTTC. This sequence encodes CASSPLGQLSYEQYF.

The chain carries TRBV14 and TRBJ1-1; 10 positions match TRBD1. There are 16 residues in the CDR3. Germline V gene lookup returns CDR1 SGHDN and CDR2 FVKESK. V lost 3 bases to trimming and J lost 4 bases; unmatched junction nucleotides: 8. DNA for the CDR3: TGTGCCAGCAGCCAGAGCCGTGACAGGGGGCCCACTGAAGCTTTCTTT. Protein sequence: CASSQSRDRGPTEAFF.

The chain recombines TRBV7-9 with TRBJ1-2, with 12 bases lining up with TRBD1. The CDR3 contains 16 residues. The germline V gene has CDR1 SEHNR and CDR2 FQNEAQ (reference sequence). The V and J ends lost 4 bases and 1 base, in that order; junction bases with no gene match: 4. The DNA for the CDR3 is TGTGCCAGCAGCTCCGGGACAGGGGGCGATAACTATGGCTACACCTTC. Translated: CASSSGTGGDNYGYTF.

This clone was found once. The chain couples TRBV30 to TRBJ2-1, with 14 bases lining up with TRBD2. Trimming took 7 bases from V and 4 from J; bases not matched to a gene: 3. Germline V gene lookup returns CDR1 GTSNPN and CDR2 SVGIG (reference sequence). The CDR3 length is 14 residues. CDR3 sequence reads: CAFRLAGGYNEQFF. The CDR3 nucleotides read TGTGCCTTCAGACTAGCGGGGGGGTACAATGAGCAGTTCTTC.

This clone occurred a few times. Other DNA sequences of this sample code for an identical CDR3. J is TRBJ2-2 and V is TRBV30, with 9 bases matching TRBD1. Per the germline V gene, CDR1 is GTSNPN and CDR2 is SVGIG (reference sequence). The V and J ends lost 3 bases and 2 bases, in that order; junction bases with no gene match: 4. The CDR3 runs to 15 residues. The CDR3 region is CAWSRDRVNTGELFF. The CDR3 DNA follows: TGTGCCTGGAGCCGGGACAGGGTTAACACCGGGGAGCTGTTTTTT.

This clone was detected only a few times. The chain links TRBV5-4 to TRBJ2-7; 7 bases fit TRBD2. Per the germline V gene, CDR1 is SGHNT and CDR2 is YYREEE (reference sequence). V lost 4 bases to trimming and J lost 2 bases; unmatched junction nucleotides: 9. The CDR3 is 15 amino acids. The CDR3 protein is CASSPGGSEAYEQYF. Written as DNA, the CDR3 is TGTGCCAGCAGCCCGGGAGGTTCAGAAGCCTACGAGCAGTACTTC.

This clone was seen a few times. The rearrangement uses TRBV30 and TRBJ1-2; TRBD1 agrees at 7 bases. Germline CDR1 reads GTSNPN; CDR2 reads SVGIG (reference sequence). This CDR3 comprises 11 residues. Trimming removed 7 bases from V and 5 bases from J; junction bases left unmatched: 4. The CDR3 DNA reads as TGTGCCTCTATGACAGGGTATGGCTACACCTTC. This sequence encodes CASMTGYGYTF.

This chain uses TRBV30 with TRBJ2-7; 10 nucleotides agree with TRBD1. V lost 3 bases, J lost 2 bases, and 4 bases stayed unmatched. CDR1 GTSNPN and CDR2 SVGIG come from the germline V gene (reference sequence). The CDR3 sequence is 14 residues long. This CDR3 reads CAWRRQGAPYEQYF. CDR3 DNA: TGTGCCTGGAGGCGACAGGGGGCACCCTACGAGCAGTACTTC.

This CDR3 reads CASSLAVWNTEAFF. The CDR3 DNA reads as TGCGCCAGCAGCTTGGCCGTATGGAACACTGAAGCTTTCTTT. The chain recombines TRBV5-1 with TRBJ1-1; D gene unclear. The V gene lost 0 bases and the J gene lost 1 base, with 7 bases spanning the gap. The germline V gene has CDR1 SGHRS and CDR2 YFSETQ. CDR3 length: 14 amino acids.

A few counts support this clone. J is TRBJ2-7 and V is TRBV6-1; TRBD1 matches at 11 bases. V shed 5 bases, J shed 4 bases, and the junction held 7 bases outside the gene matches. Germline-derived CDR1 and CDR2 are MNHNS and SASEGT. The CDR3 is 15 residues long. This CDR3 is CASSTTGTGGYEQYF. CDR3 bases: TGTGCCAGCAGTACAACCGGGACAGGGGGGTACGAGCAGTACTTC.

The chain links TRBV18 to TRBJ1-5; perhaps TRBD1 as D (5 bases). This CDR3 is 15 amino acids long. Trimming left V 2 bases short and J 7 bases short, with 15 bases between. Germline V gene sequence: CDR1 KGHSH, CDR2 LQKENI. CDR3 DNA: TGTGCCAGCTCACCAGCGGGGCTGCCGGGGCAGCCCCAGCATTTT. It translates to CASSPAGLPGQPQHF.

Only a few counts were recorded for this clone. CDR3 amino acids: CASRGGRGETQYF. CDR3 nucleotide sequence: TGTGCCAGCAGGGGCGGGAGGGGAGAGACCCAGTACTTC. The rearrangement uses TRBV6-5 and TRBJ2-5; 9 nucleotides agree with TRBD2. The CDR3 has 13 amino acids. After removal of 6 bases from V and 4 bases from J, the junction contained 3 bases not matched to a gene. Germline CDR1 is MNHEY and CDR2 is SVGAGI.

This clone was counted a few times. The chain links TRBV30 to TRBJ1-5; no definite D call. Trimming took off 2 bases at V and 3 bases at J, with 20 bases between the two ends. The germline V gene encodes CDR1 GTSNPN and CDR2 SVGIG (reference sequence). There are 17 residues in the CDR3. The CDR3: CAWSLGPSEPSNQPQHF. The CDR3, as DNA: TGTGCCTGGAGTCTTGGGCCGTCCGAGCCGTCCAATCAGCCCCAGCATTTT.

CDR3 nucleotide sequence: TGTGCCTGGAGTGTACTAGGACTAGCGGGAGACAATGAGCAGTTCTTC. Protein product: CAWSVLGLAGDNEQFF. The V and J genes are TRBV30 and TRBJ2-1; 13 nucleotides line up with TRBD2. Per the germline V gene, CDR1 is GTSNPN and CDR2 is SVGIG (reference sequence). The V and J ends lost 0 bases and 5 bases, in that order; junction bases with no gene match: 4. This CDR3 spans 16 amino acids.

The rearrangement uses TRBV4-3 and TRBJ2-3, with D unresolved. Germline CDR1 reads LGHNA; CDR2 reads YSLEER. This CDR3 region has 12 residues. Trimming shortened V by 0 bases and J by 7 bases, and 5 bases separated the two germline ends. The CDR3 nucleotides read TGCGCCAGCAGCCAAGATCGGTATACGCAGTATTTT. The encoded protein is CASSQDRYTQYF.

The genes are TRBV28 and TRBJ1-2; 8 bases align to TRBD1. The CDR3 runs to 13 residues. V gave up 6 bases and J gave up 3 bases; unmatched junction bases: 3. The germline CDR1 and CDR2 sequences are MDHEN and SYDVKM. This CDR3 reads CASRLGQDYGYTF. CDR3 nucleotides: TGTGCCAGCAGACTGGGACAGGACTATGGCTACACCTTC.

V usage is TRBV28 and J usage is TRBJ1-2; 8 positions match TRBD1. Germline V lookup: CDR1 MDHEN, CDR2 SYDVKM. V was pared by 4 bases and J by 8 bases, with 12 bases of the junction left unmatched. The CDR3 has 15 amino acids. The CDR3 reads CASSYLDRGLRGYTF. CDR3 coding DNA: TGTGCCAGCAGTTACCTTGACAGGGGCCTGAGGGGCTACACCTTC.

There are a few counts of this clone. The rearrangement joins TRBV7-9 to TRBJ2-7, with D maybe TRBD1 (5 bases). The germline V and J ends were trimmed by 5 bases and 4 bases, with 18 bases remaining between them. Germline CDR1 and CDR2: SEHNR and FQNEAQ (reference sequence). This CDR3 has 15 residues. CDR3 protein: CASSRQGGRWYEQYF. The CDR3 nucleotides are TGTGCCAGCAGCCGCCAGGGTGGGCGGTGGTACGAGCAGTACTTC.

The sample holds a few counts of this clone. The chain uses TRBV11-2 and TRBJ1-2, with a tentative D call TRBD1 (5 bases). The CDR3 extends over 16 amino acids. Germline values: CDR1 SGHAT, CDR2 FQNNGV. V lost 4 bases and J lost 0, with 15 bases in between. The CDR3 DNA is TGTGCCAGCAGCTCCGGGTGGGGCTCCGCTAACTATGGCTACACCTTC. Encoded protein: CASSSGWGSANYGYTF. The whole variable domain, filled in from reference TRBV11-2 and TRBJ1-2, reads EAGVAQSPRYKIIEKRQSVAFWCNPISGHATLYWYQQILGQGPKLLIQFQNNGVVDDSQLPKDRFSAERLKGVDSTLKIQPAKLEDSAVYLCASSSGWGSANYGYTFGSGTRLTVV.

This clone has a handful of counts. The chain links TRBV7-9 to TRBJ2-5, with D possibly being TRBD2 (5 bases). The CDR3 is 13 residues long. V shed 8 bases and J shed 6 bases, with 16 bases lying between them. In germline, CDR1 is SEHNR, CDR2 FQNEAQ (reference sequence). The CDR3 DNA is TGTGCCAGCCTACATCTCACCGGGAAGACCCAGTACTTC. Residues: CASLHLTGKTQYF.

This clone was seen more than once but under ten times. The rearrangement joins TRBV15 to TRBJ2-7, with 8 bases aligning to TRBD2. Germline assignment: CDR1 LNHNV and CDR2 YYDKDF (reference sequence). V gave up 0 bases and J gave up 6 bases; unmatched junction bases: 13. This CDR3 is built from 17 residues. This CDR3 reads CATSRDGGLAGYGEQYF. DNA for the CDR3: TGTGCCACCAGCAGAGACGGGGGCTTAGCGGGATATGGCGAGCAGTACTTC.

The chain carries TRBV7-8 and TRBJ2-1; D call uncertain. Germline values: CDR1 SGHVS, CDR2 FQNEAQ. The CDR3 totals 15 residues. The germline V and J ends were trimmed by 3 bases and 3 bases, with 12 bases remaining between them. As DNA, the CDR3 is TGTGCCAGCAGCTTCTCGGAGTTACGCTACAATGAGCAGTTCTTC. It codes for CASSFSELRYNEQFF.

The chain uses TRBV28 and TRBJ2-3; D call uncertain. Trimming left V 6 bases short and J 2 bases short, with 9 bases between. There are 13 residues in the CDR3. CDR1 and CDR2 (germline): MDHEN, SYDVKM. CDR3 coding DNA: TGTGCCAGCAGAAGCGCCCCCACAGATACGCAGTATTTT. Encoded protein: CASRSAPTDTQYF. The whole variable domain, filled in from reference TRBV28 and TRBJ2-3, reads DVKVTQSSRYLVKRTGEKVFLECVQDMDHENMFWYRQDPGLGLRLIYFSYDVKMKEKGDIPEGYSVSREKKERFSLILESASTNQTSMYLCASRSAPTDTQYFGPGTRLTVL.

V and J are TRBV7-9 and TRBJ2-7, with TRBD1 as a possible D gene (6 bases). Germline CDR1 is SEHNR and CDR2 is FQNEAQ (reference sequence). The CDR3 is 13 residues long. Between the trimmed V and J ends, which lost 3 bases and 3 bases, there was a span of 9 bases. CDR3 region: CASSFGGFYEQYF. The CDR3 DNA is TGTGCCAGCAGCTTTGGGGGCTTCTACGAGCAGTACTTC.

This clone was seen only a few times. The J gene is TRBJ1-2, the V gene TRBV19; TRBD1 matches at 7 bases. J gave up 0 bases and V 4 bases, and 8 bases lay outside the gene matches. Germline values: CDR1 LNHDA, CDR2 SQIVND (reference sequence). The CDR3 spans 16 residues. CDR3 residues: CASSTTGQVANYGYTF. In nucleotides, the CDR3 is TGTGCCAGTAGTACAACTGGACAGGTCGCTAACTATGGCTACACCTTC.